Reported below is one T cell receptor beta chain. No antigen is known for it. No much larger clonotype is one base removed from it; base qualities were not supplied. Trimming costs V 0 bases and J 3 bases, and their ends lie 9 bases apart. Sequences LGHNA (CDR1) and YSLEER (CDR2) are obtained from the germline V gene. Taken from cysteine to phenylalanine, the CDR3 has 15 residues. Just CDR3 DNA is preserved here, 45 bases in frame from base 1. Library construction relied on the immunoSEQ multiplex PCR assay. For the multiplex PCR, a mixture combining 60 forward primers for TCR Vbeta segments and 13 reverse primers for TCR Jbeta segments was used. Amplification of the CDR3 region of rearranged TCR beta genes was performed with a multiplex PCR assay on genomic DNA. The amplified TCR beta libraries were sequenced on the Illumina HiSeq System as 87-base-pair reads. The paper's processing steps were these. A later analysis tallied 80 million to 95 million unique TCR beta chains across the approximately 670 repertoires, and around 12 million of those chains were shared by two or more donors. A nearest-neighbor algorithm error-corrected the raw reads and collapsed the reads into unique sequences, merging closely related sequences to remove PCR and sequencing errors. CDR3 sequences were aligned to IMGT reference sequences to assign V, D and J gene segments. For a sequence to be retained, at least a six-nucleotide match to both a V gene segment and a J gene segment was required. Rearrangements were called productive when the CDR3 lacked stop codons and stayed in frame with V and J; all others were non-productive. Following IMGT convention, CDR3 was defined as the stretch from the second conserved V-encoded cysteine to the conserved J-encoded phenylalanine. The earlier analysis of fewer than 700 of the donors excluded sequences that lacked an unambiguous match to a single V gene segment. An earlier analysis of a few hundred of the donors called V segments functional above 56.7% productive rearrangements and segregating when the between-donor standard deviation exceeded 5%. A statistical classification framework was built for diagnosing cytomegalovirus status from the catalog of TCR beta chain sequences. In a later analysis, V and J genes were assigned by comparing TCR nucleotide sequences against IMGT/GENE-DB human TR gene sequences. Using the TCRdist pipeline, a later analysis assigned CDR3 sequences along with most-parsimonious VDJ recombination scenarios. In a later analysis, each TCR beta chain was defined by its CDR3 amino acid sequence together with its V-gene family, and reads without a unique V-gene family were excluded. As a way to deal with suspected cross-contamination and a sequencing artifact, a later analysis dropped approximately 570 nucleotide sequences that were highly shared and had low generation probability. In a later analysis, a clonal expansion index was calculated for each public chain from normalized within-repertoire ranks of inferred template counts. In a later analysis, generation probabilities were computed with a VDJ recombination model fitted to out-of-frame rearrangements, and the resulting probabilities were checked against IGoR. A later analysis scored TCR-TCR, TCR-HLA and TCR-CMV co-occurrence with hypergeometric tests, applying a repertoire-size bias correction to TCR pairs. A later analysis estimated false discovery rates by permuting HLA or CMV assignments 20 times. In a later analysis, co-occurring TCRs were grouped with DBSCAN, and TCRdist sequence similarity was added when clustering was performed within HLA-allele-positive subsets. Co-occurrence clustering excluded repertoires with fewer than 30,000 or more than 120,000 public chains, plus five with anomalous nucleotide sharing. Imported from immuneACCESS, the table was reduced by TCRdb to in-frame sequences with V and J called. These copies leave out some clones; in studies compared against another copy, an unresolved V gene accounts for under half, and the cause of the remainder is not known. D and trimming were read from the DNA, whereas the V and J calls and clone size are those reported in that table. The sample has about 190,000 clones on record, roughly 79% of them singletons. The ten biggest clones cover 1.5% to 2% of the sample.

This sample is drawn from a study of cytomegalovirus exposure and HLA in healthy donors (dated by TCRdb to the late 2010s). For the study in its entirety: In an earlier analysis of roughly 500 of the donors, 276 Gb of sequence data and approximately 120 million unique TCR beta sequences from 150 million to 200 million T cells were reported. To predict cytomegalovirus infection status, the study brought together high-throughput TCR immunosequencing, statistical association of individual TCRs with disease status, and machine learning. The genetic ancestry cluster associated with self-reported Caucasian donors included about 81% of the approximately 430 genotyped donors. A later analysis re-examined previously published TCR beta repertoires from about 670 donors and added high-resolution HLA genotyping to investigate patterns of TCR occurrence. The study profiled the T cell repertoires of 500 to 800 subjects by immunosequencing and related them to cytomegalovirus serostatus. Donor age, sex, ethnicity and CMV serostatus were compiled together with the repertoire data. The study was designed to test whether signatures of past pathogen exposure could be identified by cataloging public T cell receptors. Class I and class II HLA loci were covered by the typing at four-digit resolution. A later genetic analysis took genome-wide SNP genotypes for about 60% of the roughly 670 donors and used that subset as a discovery cohort. About 300 gigabases of sequencing data and 70 million to 100 million unique TCR sequences were included in an early release covering roughly 600 HLA-typed donors. The number of typed donors differed by locus: about 620-640 for A, B, C, DRB1 and DQB1; 500 to 550 for DQA1; 606 for DPA1; and 400 to 480 for DPB1. Among some 400 genotyped donors of the cohort, an average of approximately 240,000 unique TCR beta nucleotide sequences was sequenced per donor, of which about 19% were non-productive. In an earlier analysis of several hundred of the donors, high-throughput TCR beta sequencing was used to judge whether each TCR beta V gene segment behaved as functional or pseudogenic. Every repertoire in the discovery cohort had been generated on one and the same sequencing platform. Roughly five DR-DQ haplotypes were treated as single units for association and clustering because of strong linkage in the cohort. Besides the first cohort of some 670 subjects, a separate validation cohort made up of 120 different subjects was used. In the later analysis, no new phenotypic data were used to find candidate immune exposures; instead, reliance was placed on TCR beta sequences and their occurrence across donors.

The cohort consisted of more than 650 healthy bone marrow donors. All cohort members were sampled while nominally healthy, although unrecorded immune exposures were likely present. The donor tested CMV seronegative and was one of the 352 seronegative cohort members. Each donor provided a peripheral blood sample, and peripheral blood mononuclear cells were used for TCR beta sequencing. Genomic DNA extraction from the blood cell samples was performed with the Qiagen DNeasy Blood Extraction Kit. Points the paper makes about the study in general: Linkage disequilibrium might explain the correlated functional status among segregating V segments, but an unknown experimental factor could not be excluded. Cytomegalovirus status was reported to be diagnosed by the classifier with high specificity and sensitivity in both the original and validation cohorts. The study gave a list of about 170 TCR beta chains associated with cytomegalovirus. V-gene and J-gene trimming of TCR beta chains was associated with a missense DCLRE1C variant in a later genetic analysis, and the association was replicated in an independent cohort. In an earlier analysis of some 500 of the donors, most TCR beta V segments were observed in productive rearrangements about 87% or about 30% of the time, broadly matching IMGT annotations. The cohort was sequenced for TCR beta chains only, and without alpha or paired-chain data the features that could be detected were limited. According to a later analysis, most CMV-associated TCR beta chains appeared to be HLA-restricted, and the HLA associations seemed to be driven largely by CMV exposure. Assigning TCR associations to individual alleles was difficult when HLA alleles, especially DR and DQ, strongly co-occurred. For the cohort, immune exposure information was limited to CMV serostatus. Because counts were too low, seventeen rarely observed V segments, including chromosome 9 orphons, were excluded from the earlier analysis of fewer than 650 of the donors. Most TCR sequences were observed very rarely across donors, whereas some public TCRs were present in many individuals. Because some donors lacked HLA typing at each locus, the association tests relied only on the typed subset. The 87-base-pair reads could not distinguish some IMGT-functional V segments, including TRBV6-2 and TRBV6-3, so those segments were excluded. In a later analysis, several top co-occurrence clusters were reported to appear linked to parvovirus B19, influenza, CMV and Epstein-Barr virus. A further reported finding was that TCR beta sequences accurately predicted the HLA-A and HLA-B alleles for most subjects in the first cohort. Compared with equally common non-associated chains, HLA-associated TCR beta chains in a later analysis were more clonally expanded and had lower generation probabilities. The authors suggested that the approach could potentially be generalized to other disease states and immunological phenotypes. Presence/absence analyses assumed roughly uniform sequencing depth across donors, an assumption that may not hold. In a later analysis, the rate of TCR association differed among HLA loci, with DRB1 alleles having the most associated TCRs and HLA-C alleles having the fewest. In vitro tests confirmed that a few of the cytomegalovirus-associated TCR beta chains recognize cytomegalovirus antigens. A cluster of highly shared sequence variants was judged likely to be a technical artifact of the sequencing pipeline. A later analysis associated 16,951 TCR beta sequences with specific HLA alleles at a false discovery rate of 0.05. Compared with the 666-donor mean, donors in an Asian-associated ancestry cluster had fewer N-insertions in productive TCRs, according to a later genetic analysis.

In this chain, TRBV4-3 is recombined with TRBJ1-5; a confident D gene designation cannot be given. The sequenced material came from PBMCs. The clonotype comes from a woman under 30 in good health and CMV-seronegative. The CDR3 amino acid sequence is: CASSQDRRANQPQHF. DNA sequence: TGCGCCAGCAGCCAAGATCGGAGGGCCAATCAGCCCCAGCATTTT.